This TCR beta chain is from a study of identical twins (dated by TCRdb to about 2016). A note on the overall study: To test whether fetal clonotypes persist, this study deep-sequenced TCR alpha and beta repertoires from monozygotic twins, from unrelated adults of various ages, and from cord blood. To rule out contamination, replicate twin experiments were performed at different times with different library preparation protocols. On the study overall, not on this receptor specifically: Compared with coincidental sharing between unrelated individuals, out-of-frame TCR alpha sequences shared between twins had an excess of sequences with low generation probability. Zero-insertion analyses could be partly confounded by invariant T cells such as MAIT and iNKT, although diverse VJ usage argued against such confounding for most clonotypes. A weaker excess of twin sharing was found in beta out-of-frame sequences because the signal-to-noise ratio was lowered by fewer shared sequences. Fewer insertions were carried by abundant cord blood beta clonotypes; a weaker similar trend was observed in young adult naive repertoires, while no such trend was observed in memory repertoires. Conclusions relied on cross-sectional statistical analysis, since the same donors could not be followed over many years. In monozygotic twins, recombination models systematically underestimated out-of-frame TCR alpha sharing, but the models matched the sharing seen between unrelated individuals.

All donors were healthy Caucasians. The twin cohort comprised three pairs of female monozygotic twins, all aged about 18 to 29 years. RNA for TCR libraries was isolated from peripheral blood mononuclear cells. From V the trimming removes 6 bases and from J it removes 7 bases, while the gene matches leave 12 bases of the junction unaccounted for. CDR1 SQVTM and CDR2 ANQGSEA were looked up in the germline V gene. Measured from the cysteine to the phenylalanine, the CDR3 is 14 residues long. Only the CDR3 region is kept as DNA, spanning 42 bases read in frame from base 1. Preparation of the library involved 5' RACE. Sequencing instrument: Illumina HiSeq 2000. A universal primer binding site was added through template switching, and the final cDNA carried a unique molecular identifier so that TCR cDNA molecules could be counted accurately. First-strand cDNA for TCR alpha and beta chains was synthesized from specific primers in the conserved constant-segment region. Each cDNA library was double barcoded, with a SMART-Mk sample barcode plus Illumina barcodes, to control for contamination. TruSeq adapter sequences and Illumina sample barcodes were added in two successive PCR steps. The TCR alpha and beta cDNA libraries were sequenced on the Illumina HiSeq platform using custom primers. In the authors' own workflow: MiGEC processed the raw reads to extract unique molecular identifiers, while MiXCR was used to determine the CDR3 positions. Recombination models were inferred per individual with the repgenHMM and IGoR tools using an EM algorithm. Shared clonotypes were analyzed with the tcR package in R, and sharing was normalized by the product of cloneset sizes. Out-of-frame nonproductive sequences were analyzed to study raw recombination free of thymic and clonal selection effects. The public reads were run again by TCRdb, first through fastp at Q25 and then through MiXCR, and only productive beta chains were kept. Merged by CDR3 protein, the rows form single entries marked with the most common genes and DNA. The authors' filters were not applied to this entry. The sample yields approximately 890,000 distinct CDR3 sequences; 10% to 15% were counted once. The ten largest clones capture about 1.6% of the sample.

This clonotype was observed a few times. Its antigen remains undetermined. Base qualities are not recorded, but no much larger clone differs from it by a single base. In addition, the sample was reused for a study of yellow fever vaccine responses in identical twins. As that second paper reports: According to the authors, the vaccine-induced T cell response in identical twins seemed to be partly convergent and partly specific to each individual. Focusing on identical twins, the study followed the T cell clones that responded to the vaccine, and did so with precision.

Rearrangement joined TRBV29-1 to TRBJ2-1, with 7 bases aligning to TRBD1. The receptor was isolated from a woman between 18 and 30 years old in good health. The sequencing input was PBMCs. In nucleotides, the sequence is TGCAGCGTAGACAGGGTGGGGACCGGGAATGAGCAGTTCTTC. It is translated as CSVDRVGTGNEQFF.